This T cell receptor beta chain is drawn from a study of human T cells and chemical hapten exposure. Study in general: Slight differences in pooled library volume were the main source of varying TCR yields across samples. Whole-study results and caveats: DPC sensitization did not alter TCRs above 1 in 1000 frequency.

This clonotype was found many times. Its target is unknown. Individual cDNA molecules (in the library) carried attached unique molecular identifiers. TCRdb analysed the reads with MiXCR anew, one entry per CDR3 protein. The table has 95,000 to 150,000 distinct CDR3 sequences, roughly 8.5% seen once; the top ten hold about 1.4%. Germline CDR1 reads MNHEY; CDR2 reads SVGAGI. This CDR3 spans 13 amino acids. V gave up 5 bases and J gave up 4 bases, with 11 bases separating them. Whole blood, unfractionated, served as the material for total RNA extraction. The TCR sequence derives from a human donor in good health. Some clones in this sample may be carry-over from other donors' samples. The chain links TRBV6-5 to TRBJ1-2; D is possibly TRBD1 (5 bases). Sequenced input: whole blood. In DNA form, the CDR3 reads TGTGCCAGCAGTCGGTCGGGACCCTATGGCTACACCTTC. Amino acid sequence: CASSRSGPYGYTF.